Listed below are T cell receptor beta chains from one sample, sequenced in a study of blood T cell repertoires in COVID-19. Assay: immunoSEQ multiplex PCR; the TCRdb copy retains only in-frame clones and omits some. The sample carries 250,000 to 400,000 clones, approximately 88% recorded once. The sequencing sample was made of PBMCs or T cells enriched from blood (not recorded which). The receptors shown here come from a man aged 55 to 70 who had recovered from COVID-19. Each CDR3 is given with its conserved first and last residue. A D gene is named only where the DNA matches it firmly. Clone size is given for some rows only: seen once, a few or many times, or a class if the clone is expanded.

d_gene	v_gene	abundance	j_gene	CDR3nt	CDR3aa
TRBD2	TRBV6-5	NA	TRBJ2-4	TGTGCCAGCAGTTTGTTAGCGGGAGGTATCAAAAACATTCAGTACTTC	CASSLLAGGIKNIQYF
NA	TRBV18	NA	TRBJ2-5	TGTGCCAGCTCACCACCGTGGGGAGTAGAGACCCAGTACTTC	CASSPPWGVETQYF
NA	TRBV12-3/TRBV12-4	NA	TRBJ1-5	TGTGCCAGCAGTTTACACCAGATGCAGCCCCAGCATTTT	CASSLHQMQPQHF
NA	TRBV5-4	few	TRBJ2-1	TGTGCCAGCAGCCCCTCGTCGGGAAGCAGGTACAATGAGCAGTTCTTC	CASSPSSGSRYNEQFF
TRBD2	TRBV6-5	NA	TRBJ2-3	TGTGCCAGCAGGGCAACTAGCGGGATCACAGATACGCAGTATTTT	CASRATSGITDTQYF
NA	TRBV10-3	NA	TRBJ2-3	TGTGCCATCAGTGGCAACTTAGCTGCTAGCACAGATACGCAGTATTTT	CAISGNLAASTDTQYF
TRBD1	TRBV28	NA	TRBJ1-2	TGTGCCAGCAGTTTCAGGAGCAGGGGGGCAAACTATGGCTACACCTTC	CASSFRSRGANYGYTF
NA	TRBV2	NA	TRBJ2-3	TGTGCCAGCAGTGGTCGCCGCGGGCTAGATACGCAGTATTTT	CASSGRRGLDTQYF
TRBD2	TRBV10-1	NA	TRBJ2-2	TGCGCCAGCAGTGATCCCACCGGACTAGCGGGAGCCACCGGGGAGCTGTTTTTT	CASSDPTGLAGATGELFF
TRBD1	TRBV9	NA	TRBJ2-3	TGTGCCAGCAGCGTAGAGGGACAGGGACTCACAGATACGCAGTATTTT	CASSVEGQGLTDTQYF
NA	TRBV27	NA	TRBJ2-1	TGTGCCAGCAGTTTACTCCCCGCTCTGCGCGGGGCCTACAATGAGCAGTTCTTC	CASSLLPALRGAYNEQFF
NA	TRBV7-9	NA	TRBJ1-2	TGTGCCAGCAGCTTACAGGCCCCGAGTATTAACTATGGCTACACCTTC	CASSLQAPSINYGYTF
TRBD1	TRBV28	NA	TRBJ1-2	TGTGCCAGCAGTGACCCGGGACAGACCAACTATGGCTACACCTTC	CASSDPGQTNYGYTF
NA	TRBV7-3	NA	TRBJ2-7	TGTGCCAGCAGCTTAGGCGGGATGGGCGAGCAGTACTTC	CASSLGGMGEQYF
TRBD2	TRBV11-2	few	TRBJ2-2	TGTGCCAGCAGACGGACTAGCTTAGCCGGGGAGCTGTTTTTT	CASRRTSLAGELFF
TRBD2	TRBV5-1	NA	TRBJ2-1	TGCGCCAGCAGCTTGGGCGCGGGAGGGATCAATGAGCAGTTCTTC	CASSLGAGGINEQFF
NA	TRBV19	NA	TRBJ1-5	TGTGCCAGTACCCGTTCCAGGGGAAGCAATCAGCCCCAGCATTTT	CASTRSRGSNQPQHF
NA	TRBV28	NA	TRBJ1-1	TGTGCCACTAACTGGGCGGGGACTGAAGCTTTCTTT	CATNWAGTEAFF
TRBD2	TRBV28	NA	TRBJ2-1	TGTGCCAGCAGCCGGGGCGGGAGTGTATACAATGAGCAGTTCTTC	CASSRGGSVYNEQFF
NA	TRBV28	NA	TRBJ1-1	TGTGCCAGCAGTTTACATAGTTCGGGGAACACTGAAGCTTTCTTT	CASSLHSSGNTEAFF
NA	TRBV27	NA	TRBJ2-7	TGTGCCAGCAGTTTAACACAGGCCCGCTACGAGCAGTACTTC	CASSLTQARYEQYF
NA	TRBV6-5	NA	TRBJ2-1	TGTGCCAGCAGTTCCGATCGTGGCAGGTACAATGAGCAGTTCTTC	CASSSDRGRYNEQFF
TRBD2	TRBV7-2	NA	TRBJ2-7	TGTGCCAGCAGCTTAGTATCGAGCGGGAGCTACGAGCAGTACTTC	CASSLVSSGSYEQYF
NA	TRBV19	NA	TRBJ1-2	TGTGCCAGTAGTCCCCGCACGGCTAACTATGGCTACACCTTC	CASSPRTANYGYTF
TRBD1	TRBV6-5	once	TRBJ2-5	TGTGCCAGCAGCCGGGACAGGGATGAGACCCAGTACTTC	CASSRDRDETQYF
TRBD2	TRBV5-1	NA	TRBJ2-7	TGCGCCAGCAGCTTGACTAGCGGGAGTCGGGGCGAGCAGTACTTC	CASSLTSGSRGEQYF
TRBD1	TRBV7-6	NA	TRBJ2-7	TGTGCCAGCAGCCTAACCTTCCGGACAGGGGGCGCCTACGAGCAGTACTTC	CASSLTFRTGGAYEQYF
TRBD1	TRBV3-1/TRBV3-2	NA	TRBJ1-4	TGTGCCAGCAGCCAGGTCGGGACAGGGCGAGGTGAAAAACTGTTTTTT	CASSQVGTGRGEKLFF
TRBD2	TRBV5-5	few	TRBJ2-1	TGTGCCAGCAGCTTGCGCGGGGTAGCGGGAGGGCCTAGCTATGAGCAGTTCTTC	CASSLRGVAGGPSYEQFF
NA	TRBV29-1	NA	TRBJ2-2	TGCAGCGTTGAAGATGCCAGGACGAACACCGGGGAGCTGTTTTTT	CSVEDARTNTGELFF
NA	TRBV18	NA	TRBJ2-1	TGTGCCAGCTCACCACAGGGAGCTCTCGAGGGTGAGCAGTTCTTC	CASSPQGALEGEQFF
NA	TRBV6-5	NA	TRBJ1-4	TGTGCCAGCAAGAAAGGCGGACCGGGGGAAAAACTGTTTTTT	CASKKGGPGEKLFF
NA	TRBV24-1	NA	TRBJ2-3	TGTGCCACCAGTGACAACAGGGTGATGAGAACAGATACGCAGTATTTT	CATSDNRVMRTDTQYF
NA	TRBV7-9	NA	TRBJ1-3	TGTGCCAGCAGCTTCTGGCAGCGGGCCCCTGGAAACACCATATATTTT	CASSFWQRAPGNTIYF
NA	TRBV15	NA	TRBJ2-5	TGTGCCACCAGCAGAGATCCCGGGCAAGAGACCCAGTACTTC	CATSRDPGQETQYF
TRBD1	TRBV5-4	NA	TRBJ2-7	TGTGCCAGCAGCTCGCAAAAGGGACAGTCCTACGAGCAGTACTTC	CASSSQKGQSYEQYF
TRBD2	TRBV11-2	NA	TRBJ2-7	TGTGCCAGCAGCTCCCGGACTAGGGCCAACGAGCAGTACTTC	CASSSRTRANEQYF
NA	TRBV5-1	NA	TRBJ2-5	TGCGCCAGCAGCTTAGACTACGTATCCTCAAAAGAGACCCAGTACTTC	CASSLDYVSSKETQYF
NA	TRBV3-1/TRBV3-2	few	TRBJ2-2	TGTGCCAGCAGCCAAGGCGGGCCCCAGGGGGAGCTGTTTTTT	CASSQGGPQGELFF
NA	TRBV7-2	few	TRBJ2-7	TGTGCCAGCAGCTTAGTTCACGGGAACTCCTACGAGCAGTACTTC	CASSLVHGNSYEQYF
NA	TRBV5-1	NA	TRBJ1-6	TGCGCCAGCAGCTACTCCGGGGGGAATTCACCCCTCCACTTT	CASSYSGGNSPLHF
NA	TRBV5-4	NA	TRBJ2-1	TGTGCCAGCACTAGTGGCCCCCTCAATGAGCAGTTCTTC	CASTSGPLNEQFF
NA	TRBV7-3	NA	TRBJ2-1	TGTGCCAGCAGCCCTAGGGCGGGCGTAATCAATGAGCAGTTCTTC	CASSPRAGVINEQFF
NA	TRBV5-1	NA	TRBJ2-5	TGCGCCAGCAACCCCCAGGGGGGCCAAGAGACCCAGTACTTC	CASNPQGGQETQYF
NA	TRBV6-1	NA	TRBJ2-5	TGTGCCAGCAGTGAAAGGGTAGGGGCCGATGTGGGGACCCAGTACTTC	CASSERVGADVGTQYF
TRBD1	TRBV6-6	NA	TRBJ1-1	TGTGCCAGCAGTTACGGACAGGGAGGAGGGGGAGCTTTCTTT	CASSYGQGGGGAFF
NA	TRBV14	few	TRBJ1-2	TGTGCCAGCAGCCCTCACGACACCTACACCTTC	CASSPHDTYTF
TRBD2	TRBV28	NA	TRBJ2-3	TGTGCCAGCAGTTTTTTGGGGCGGGAGTCGGGAGATACGCAGTATTTT	CASSFLGRESGDTQYF
TRBD1	TRBV28	NA	TRBJ1-1	TGTGCCAGCAGTTCAACAGGGGTCACTGAAGCTTTCTTT	CASSSTGVTEAFF
TRBD2	TRBV7-3	once	TRBJ2-1	TGTGCCAGCAGCTTACAGGGACTAGCGGAAAGCTCCTACAATGAGCAGTTCTTC	CASSLQGLAESSYNEQFF
NA	TRBV6-5	NA	TRBJ2-5	TGTGCCAGCAGTTATTCCCTTTCCAGGGGACAAGAGACCCAGTACTTC	CASSYSLSRGQETQYF
TRBD2	TRBV7-9	NA	TRBJ2-3	TGTGCCAGCAGCCTATGGACTAGCGGGAGAACCACGTTCACAGATACGCAGTATTTT	CASSLWTSGRTTFTDTQYF
NA	TRBV6-1	NA	TRBJ1-4	TGTGCCAGCAGTGAAGGGTCAGGGTGGACTAATGAAAAACTGTTTTTT	CASSEGSGWTNEKLFF
TRBD1	TRBV28	NA	TRBJ1-4	TGTGCCAGCCGGGACAGCACAACTAATGAAAAACTGTTTTTT	CASRDSTTNEKLFF